These 29 T cell receptor beta chains were all obtained from the same sample, sequenced in a study of blood T cell repertoires in COVID-19. The repertoire was sequenced with immunoSEQ multiplex PCR; TCRdb's copy has only in-frame clones and lacks some. The sample has fewer than 300,000 clones; approximately 87% are singletons. The specimen sequenced was peripheral blood. These receptor sequences come from a woman aged 70-85 years with active or convalescent COVID-19.

The rearrangement joins TRBV27 to TRBJ1-6; D is uncertain. Germline CDR1 is MNHEY and CDR2 is SMNVEV (reference sequence). This CDR3 is 12 amino acids long. Trimming took off 4 bases at V and 7 bases at J, with 5 bases between the two ends. The CDR3 spells CASSSQNSPLHF. CDR3 nucleotide sequence: TGTGCCAGCAGTTCCCAGAATTCACCCCTCCACTTT.

The CDR3 sequence is CASARQDTDTQYF. CDR3 DNA: TGCGCCAGCGCTAGACAGGACACAGATACGCAGTATTTT. J is TRBJ2-3 and V is TRBV4-1; D may be TRBD1 (6 bases). Trimming removed 8 bases at V and 2 bases at J, with 11 bases between. This CDR3 comprises 13 residues. Germline-derived CDR1 and CDR2 are MGHRA and YSYEKL.

In its sample, this clone was seen once. The rearrangement uses TRBV24-1 and TRBJ2-3, with D unclear. Trimming left V 5 bases short and J 6 bases short, with 11 bases between. The germline V gene encodes CDR1 KGHDR and CDR2 SFDVKD. The CDR3 totals 13 residues. The CDR3 loop is CATSGGPGDTQYF. The CDR3 DNA reads as TGTGCCACCAGTGGCGGCCCTGGGGATACGCAGTATTTT.

This clone has only a few counts. This chain uses TRBV5-6 with TRBJ1-5; maybe TRBD1 (5 bases). CDR1 is SGHDT and CDR2 is YYEEEE in the germline V gene. The V end lost 5 bases, the J end lost 0 bases, and 12 bases lay between the germline ends. The CDR3 is 15 amino acids. CDR3 bases: TGTGCCAGCAGTTATCAGGGTAATAGCAATCAGCCCCAGCATTTT. It yields the protein CASSYQGNSNQPQHF.

The chain recombines TRBV18 with TRBJ2-3, with unresolved D. Germline CDR1 KGHSH, CDR2 LQKENI. The CDR3 runs to 16 residues. V was shortened by 1 base and J by 0 bases, with 11 bases between the two germline ends. The DNA for the CDR3 is TGTGCCAGCTCACCACAAGTTCGCGGAAGCACAGATACGCAGTATTTT. Amino acid sequence: CASSPQVRGSTDTQYF.

The V call is TRBV5-8, the J call TRBJ2-1; 11 bases align to TRBD1. From germline, CDR1 is SGHTS and CDR2 YDEGEE. This CDR3 has 15 amino acids. The junction had 7 bases not matched to a gene; V was cut back by 8 bases and J by 3 bases. The CDR3 nucleotides are TGTGCCAGTGCCGGCGGGACAGGGGGCTACAATGAGCAGTTCTTC. Encoded protein: CASAGGTGGYNEQFF.

V gene TRBV5-4 combines with J gene TRBJ2-7, with 14 bases that match TRBD2. The V gene end was trimmed by 4 bases and the J gene end by 7 bases; junction bases not matched to a gene: 4. The CDR3 spans 14 residues. Germline CDR1 is SGHNT and CDR2 is YYREEE (reference sequence). The CDR3 DNA is TGTGCCAGCAGCCAGACTAGCGGGAGGGGTGAGCAGTACTTC. It specifies CASSQTSGRGEQYF.

The V and J genes are TRBV19 and TRBJ2-7; possible D gene TRBD2, 5 bases. The CDR3 totals 15 residues. Germline CDR1 is LNHDA and CDR2 is SQIVND (reference sequence). V lost 1 base to trimming and J lost 0 bases, with 10 bases between them. CDR3 protein: CASSIVGVSSYEQYF. CDR3 DNA sequence: TGTGCCAGTAGTATAGTCGGGGTTAGCTCCTACGAGCAGTACTTC.

This chain links TRBV12-3 or TRBV12-4 with TRBJ1-4; TRBD1 matches 7 bases. The CDR3 extends over 13 amino acids. The trim removed 9 bases at V and 2 bases at J, leaving 3 bases unmatched. CDR3 coding DNA: TGTGCCAGTGGGGGACAGACTAATGAAAAACTGTTTTTT. This sequence encodes CASGGQTNEKLFF.

The gene calls are TRBV9 and TRBJ2-2; 12 bases line up with TRBD2. Germline-derived CDR1 and CDR2 are SGDLS and YYNGEE. The V gene end was trimmed by 1 base and the J gene end by 4 bases; junction bases not matched to a gene: 2. This CDR3 is built from 16 residues. The CDR3 DNA sequence: TGTGCCAGCAGCGTAACTAGCGGGGGGACCACCGGGGAGCTGTTTTTT. Encoded protein: CASSVTSGGTTGELFF.

This clone appeared a few times. The chain is built from TRBV2 and TRBJ1-1; perhaps TRBD1 as D (5 bases). Germline V gives CDR1 SNHLY, CDR2 FYNNEI. V was cut by 7 bases and J by 5 bases, with 17 bases left in between. The CDR3 covers 14 residues. In DNA form, the CDR3 reads TGTGCCAGCAAGGAGGGCAGGGTAAAAACTGAAGCTTTCTTT. Translated: CASKEGRVKTEAFF.

The rearrangement links TRBV16 to TRBJ2-1; 10 nucleotides line up with TRBD1. Germline lookup yields CDR1 KGHSY and CDR2 FQNENV. The CDR3 covers 16 residues. V dropped 1 base and J dropped 5; count of bases not matched to a gene: 5. The CDR3 DNA is TGTGCCAGCAGCCAATTGGGACAGGGGCCCGACAATGAGCAGTTCTTC. Translated, it gives CASSQLGQGPDNEQFF.

This chain connects TRBV5-1 to TRBJ2-2, with D possibly matching TRBD1 (5 bases). Trimming cost V 6 bases and J 0 bases, with 15 bases left between them. CDR3 length equals 16 residues. CDR1 and CDR2 (germline): SGHRS, YFSETQ. The CDR3 DNA sequence: TGCGCCAGCACCCCGGGTGGCAGGGCGAACACCGGGGAGCTGTTTTTT. Amino acid sequence: CASTPGGRANTGELFF.

The V call is TRBV7-9, the J call TRBJ2-5, with TRBD2 matching over 8 bases. The CDR3 runs to 15 residues. Germline CDR1 SEHNR, CDR2 FQNEAQ (reference sequence). V lost 5 bases and J lost 3; bases outside the gene matches: 8. The CDR3 loop is CASSLLGRAEETQYF. DNA of the CDR3: TGTGCCAGCAGCCTCCTCGGGAGGGCGGAAGAGACCCAGTACTTC.

There are a few counts of this clone. This rearrangement joins TRBV7-8 to TRBJ2-7; 13 bases fit TRBD2. Losses at the gene ends were 1 base for V and 3 bases for J; bases not matched to a gene: 6. There are 17 residues in the CDR3. Germline assignment: CDR1 SGHVS and CDR2 FQNEAQ. Written as DNA, the CDR3 is TGTGCCAGCAGCTTAGGGACTAGCGGGAGAGTTTTCTACGAGCAGTACTTC. The encoded protein is CASSLGTSGRVFYEQYF.

The chain joins TRBV6-5 to TRBJ1-1; 7 bases align to TRBD1. The junction had 9 bases not matched to a gene; V was cut back by 0 bases and J by 8 bases. CDR1 and CDR2 from the germline V gene are MNHEY and SVGAGI. The CDR3 totals 15 residues. CDR3 nucleotide sequence: TGTGCCAGCAGTTACTCTTACCAAACAGGGGCCGAAGCTTTCTTT. This sequence encodes CASSYSYQTGAEAFF.

This clone was seen only a few times. This chain links TRBV18 with TRBJ2-2; weak D call: TRBD1 (6 bases). This CDR3 spans 14 amino acids. The germline gives CDR1 KGHSH, CDR2 LQKENI. V was trimmed by 0 bases and J by 5 bases, leaving 7 bases between them. In DNA, the CDR3 is TGTGCCAGCTCACCACCTACAGGGACCGGGGAGCTGTTTTTT. Translated: CASSPPTGTGELFF.

This clone was seen only a few times. The chain is built from TRBV7-6 and TRBJ1-3, with a tentative D call TRBD1 (6 bases). This CDR3 region has 15 residues. Looked up from germline, CDR1 is SGHVS and CDR2 is FNYEAQ. Trimming pared 3 bases from V and 1 base from J, leaving 10 bases between. The CDR3 DNA sequence: TGTGCCAGCAGCTTTGGGCAGGGGTCTGGAAACACCATATATTTT. As protein: CASSFGQGSGNTIYF.

The chain carries TRBV4-1 and TRBJ1-1; tentative D call: TRBD1 (5 bases). The CDR3 extends over 16 amino acids. Germline loops: CDR1 MGHRA, CDR2 YSYEKL. Trimming removed 5 bases from V and 4 bases from J, with 20 bases in between. CDR3: CASSAPRWGRITEAFF. The CDR3 DNA follows: TGCGCCAGCAGCGCCCCGCGGTGGGGCCGAATCACTGAAGCTTTCTTT.

The chain carries TRBV3-1 (or the pseudogene TRBV3-2) and TRBJ2-7; TRBD2 aligns across 7 bases. This CDR3 has 16 residues. V was clipped by 1 base and J by 0 bases; unmatched bases: 6. Looked up from germline, CDR1 is LGHDT and CDR2 is YNNKEL (reference sequence). The CDR3 nucleotides are TGTGCCAGCAGCCAAGGAGGTGCTAGCGGCTCCTACGAGCAGTACTTC. Protein: CASSQGGASGSYEQYF.

CDR3 nucleotides: TGTGCCAGCAGCCAAGATCTTATCGGGGTATATAGCAATCAGCCCCAGCATTTT. Protein sequence: CASSQDLIGVYSNQPQHF. V usage is TRBV4-2 and J usage is TRBJ1-5, with no clear D. Looked up from germline, CDR1 is LGHNA and CDR2 is YNFKEQ. V shed 0 bases and J shed 0 bases, with 15 bases lying between them. The CDR3 has 18 amino acids.

V and J are TRBV7-2 and TRBJ2-3; weak D call: TRBD2 (6 bases). This CDR3 region has 15 residues. Germline lookup yields CDR1 SGHTA and CDR2 FQGNSA. V lost 3 bases and J lost 0, with 10 bases in between. CDR3 bases: TGTGCCAGCAGCTTTGGGGGGTCTAGCACAGATACGCAGTATTTT. Residues: CASSFGGSSTDTQYF.

This clone has only a few counts. This chain links TRBV4-1 with TRBJ1-5, with D uncertain. Trimming removed 0 bases at V and 0 bases at J, with 6 bases between. Germline V gene sequence: CDR1 MGHRA, CDR2 YSYEKL. CDR3 size: 15 residues. For the CDR3, the DNA is TGCGCCAGCAGCCAAGAATGGCTTAGCAATCAGCCCCAGCATTTT. This codes for CASSQEWLSNQPQHF.

The CDR3 loop reads CASSPQSGKHNEQFF. CDR3 DNA sequence: TGTGCCAGCTCACCGCAGAGCGGGAAACACAATGAGCAGTTCTTC. The rearrangement uses TRBV18 and TRBJ2-1; the match to TRBD2 covers 7 bases. CDR1 and CDR2 from the germline V gene are KGHSH and LQKENI. V dropped 3 bases and J dropped 5; count of bases not matched to a gene: 7. This CDR3 region has 15 residues.

The chain carries TRBV19 and TRBJ2-5; D might be TRBD1 (8 bases). The V gene lost 3 bases and the J gene lost 5 bases, with 16 bases spanning the gap. There are 15 residues in the CDR3. Looked up from germline, CDR1 is LNHDA and CDR2 is SQIVND (reference sequence). CDR3 sequence: CASSMGGTGGETQYF. In DNA, the CDR3 is TGTGCCAGTAGTATGGGGGGGACAGGTGGGGAGACCCAGTACTTC.

V gene TRBV19 combines with J gene TRBJ2-3, with D perhaps matching TRBD2 (6 bases). The length of the CDR3 is 14 residues. The germline V gene encodes CDR1 LNHDA and CDR2 SQIVND (reference sequence). Deletions cut 4 bases from V and 2 bases from J, with 10 bases between. The DNA of the CDR3 is TGTGCCAGTAGTAGCGGGATCCTCACAGATACGCAGTATTTT. This codes for CASSSGILTDTQYF.

The chain carries TRBV30 and TRBJ2-5; 10 bases fit TRBD1. Losses at the gene ends were 0 bases for V and 7 bases for J; bases not matched to a gene: 5. Germline V gives CDR1 GTSNPN, CDR2 SVGIG (reference sequence). The CDR3 totals 14 residues. The DNA for the CDR3 is TGTGCCTGGAGTGTCCGGACAGGGGGGATGACCCAGTACTTC. It translates to CAWSVRTGGMTQYF.

J is TRBJ2-5 and V is TRBV7-3; possibly TRBD2 for D (7 bases). Germline loops: CDR1 SGHTA, CDR2 FQGTGA. V lost 2 bases and J lost 2, with 9 bases in between. This CDR3 spans 14 amino acids. The CDR3: CASSLAGAQETQYF. In DNA, the CDR3 is TGTGCCAGCAGCTTAGCGGGGGCGCAAGAGACCCAGTACTTC.

V is TRBV30 and J is TRBJ1-2, with D possibly TRBD1 on 6 matching bases. Germline V gene data show CDR1 as GTSNPN and CDR2 as SVGIG (reference sequence). The ends were cut back, 5 bases at V and 5 bases at J, with 15 bases in the middle. This CDR3 contains 13 residues. CDR3 protein: CAWGTDRPYGYTF. The CDR3 nucleotides read TGTGCCTGGGGAACTGACAGGCCGTATGGCTACACCTTC.